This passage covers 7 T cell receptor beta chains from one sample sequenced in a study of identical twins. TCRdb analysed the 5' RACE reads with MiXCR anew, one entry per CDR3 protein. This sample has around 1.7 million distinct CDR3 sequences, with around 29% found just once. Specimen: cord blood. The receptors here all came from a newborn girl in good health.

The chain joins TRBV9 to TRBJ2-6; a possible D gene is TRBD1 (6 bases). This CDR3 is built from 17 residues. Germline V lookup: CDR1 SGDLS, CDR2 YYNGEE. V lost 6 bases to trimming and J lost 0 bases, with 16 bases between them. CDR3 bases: TGTGCCAGCACCCCATCAGGGGAGAGCTCTGGGGCCAACGTCCTGACTTTC. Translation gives CASTPSGESSGANVLTF.

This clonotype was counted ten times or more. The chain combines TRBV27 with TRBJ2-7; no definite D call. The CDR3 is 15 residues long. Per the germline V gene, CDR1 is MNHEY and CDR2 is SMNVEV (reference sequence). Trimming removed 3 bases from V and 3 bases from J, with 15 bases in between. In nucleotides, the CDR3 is TGTGCCAGCAGTTTGAAAGGTCAGGCCATCTACGAGCAGTACTTC. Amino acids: CASSLKGQAIYEQYF.

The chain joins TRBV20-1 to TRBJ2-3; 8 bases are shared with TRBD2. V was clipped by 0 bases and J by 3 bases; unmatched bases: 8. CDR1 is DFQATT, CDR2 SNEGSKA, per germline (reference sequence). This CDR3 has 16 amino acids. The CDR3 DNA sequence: TGCAGTGCTAGAGAGGGGCGGGGGGTTTTTACAGATACGCAGTATTTT. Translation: CSAREGRGVFTDTQYF.

The CDR3 DNA reads as TGTGCCAGCAGTTTAAACCCTTTTCTATTTGGGGGCGGCAGCGAACGCACAGATACGCAGTATTTT. Its protein product is CASSLNPFLFGGGSERTDTQYF. This chain connects TRBV28 to TRBJ2-3; a possible D gene is TRBD1 (6 bases). CDR3 length equals 22 residues. Germline assignment: CDR1 MDHEN and CDR2 SYDVKM. The ends were cut back, 2 bases at V and 1 base at J, with 31 bases in the middle.

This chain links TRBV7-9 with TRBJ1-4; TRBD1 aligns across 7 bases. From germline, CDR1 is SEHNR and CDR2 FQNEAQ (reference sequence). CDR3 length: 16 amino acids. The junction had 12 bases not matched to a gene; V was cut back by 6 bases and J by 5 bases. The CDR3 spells CASREGTGTENEKLFF. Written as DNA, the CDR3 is TGTGCCAGCAGGGAGGGAACCGGGACAGAAAATGAAAAACTGTTTTTT.

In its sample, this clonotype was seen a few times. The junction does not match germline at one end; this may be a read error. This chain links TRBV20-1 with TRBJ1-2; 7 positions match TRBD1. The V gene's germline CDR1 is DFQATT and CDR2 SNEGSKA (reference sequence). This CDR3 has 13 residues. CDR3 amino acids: CRAYRQGNFGYTF. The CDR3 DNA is TGCAGGGCTTACCGACAGGGAAACTTTGGCTACACCTTC.

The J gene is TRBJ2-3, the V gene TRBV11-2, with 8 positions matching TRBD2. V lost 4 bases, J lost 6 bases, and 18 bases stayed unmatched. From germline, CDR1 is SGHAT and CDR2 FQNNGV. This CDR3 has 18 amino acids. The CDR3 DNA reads TGTGCCAGCAGCTCAGATCGACTAGCGAAATTTAGTATGGATACGCAGTATTTT. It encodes CASSSDRLAKFSMDTQYF.